This TCR beta chain was captured by sequencing in a study of cytomegalovirus exposure and HLA in healthy donors. The ends lost 6 bases at V and 6 bases at J; junction bases unmatched: 6. This CDR3 contains 14 residues. Germline V gives CDR1 SGHRS, CDR2 YFSETQ. The PCR used 60 Vbeta and 13 Jbeta primers. Sequenced by immunoSEQ multiplex PCR; TCRdb stores in-frame clones only, minus some. This sample has 100,000 or so clones; about 60% occur once, and the top ten carry about 4.5%. This sequence originates from a human donor in good health. Sequenced material: PBMCs. The V and J genes are TRBV5-1 and TRBJ2-2, with 9 bases that match TRBD2. The DNA for the CDR3 is TGCGCCAGCAAGGCGCTAGCGGGACCCGGGGAGCTGTTTTTT. This gives the protein CASKALAGPGELFF. The variable domain in full, with the rest retrieved from reference TRBV5-1 and TRBJ2-2, is KAGVTQTPRYLIKTRGQQVTLSCSPISGHRSVSWYQQTPGQGLQFLFEYFSETQRNKGNFPGRFSGRQFSNSRSEMNVSTLELGDSALYLCASKALAGPGELFFGEGSRLTVL.